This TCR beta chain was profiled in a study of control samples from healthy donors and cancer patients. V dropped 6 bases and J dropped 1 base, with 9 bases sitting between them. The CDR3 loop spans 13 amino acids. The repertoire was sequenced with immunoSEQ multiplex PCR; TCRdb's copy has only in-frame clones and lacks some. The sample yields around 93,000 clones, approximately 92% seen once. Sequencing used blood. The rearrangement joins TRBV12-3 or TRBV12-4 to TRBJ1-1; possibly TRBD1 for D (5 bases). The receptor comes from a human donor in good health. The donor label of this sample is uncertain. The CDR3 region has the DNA TGTGCCAGCAGGATCAGGGAGAACACTGAAGCTTTCTTT. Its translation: CASRIRENTEAFF.